This T cell receptor (beta chain) was profiled in a study of blood T cell repertoires in COVID-19. The overall study: Acute and convalescent COVID-19 samples came from the United States, Italy and Spain. Sources were T cells, B-cell-depleted T cells, or PBMCs; the material itself was cDNA or gDNA.

In the authors' methods: Amplification from reference gene primers served as the basis for estimated nucleated cell counts. The assay was immunoSEQ multiplex PCR, and TCRdb's table has in-frame clones only and misses some. V, J and clone size were drawn from that table, and D and trimming were deduced from the DNA. The sample holds some 200,000 clones, roughly 80% seen once. The CDR3 length is 13 residues. Trimming shortened V by 10 bases and J by 6 bases, and 19 bases separated the two germline ends. Germline loops: CDR1 MDHEN, CDR2 SYDVKM. The material sequenced was peripheral blood. V usage is TRBV28 and J usage is TRBJ2-7; maybe TRBD1 (6 bases). The origin of this receptor is a middle-aged woman with acute or convalescent COVID-19. The CDR3 loop is CATQQGFIREQYF. CDR3 nucleotide sequence: TGTGCCACTCAACAGGGTTTTATACGCGAGCAGTACTTC.